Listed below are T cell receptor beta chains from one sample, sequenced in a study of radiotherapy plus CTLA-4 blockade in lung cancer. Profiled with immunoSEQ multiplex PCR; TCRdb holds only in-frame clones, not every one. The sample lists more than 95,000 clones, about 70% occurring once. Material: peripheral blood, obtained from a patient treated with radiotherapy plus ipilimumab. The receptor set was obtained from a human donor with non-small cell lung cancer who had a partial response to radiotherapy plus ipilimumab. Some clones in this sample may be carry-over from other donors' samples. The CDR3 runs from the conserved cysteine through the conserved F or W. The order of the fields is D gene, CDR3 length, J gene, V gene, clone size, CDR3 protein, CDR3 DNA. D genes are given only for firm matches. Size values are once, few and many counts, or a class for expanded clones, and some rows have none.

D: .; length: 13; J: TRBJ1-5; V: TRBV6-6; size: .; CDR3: CASSQGGNQPQHF; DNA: TGTGCCAGCAGCCAGGGCGGTAATCAGCCCCAGCATTTT
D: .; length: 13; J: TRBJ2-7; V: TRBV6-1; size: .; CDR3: CASSDVSYYEQYF; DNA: TGTGCCAGCAGTGATGTCAGTTATTACGAGCAGTACTTC
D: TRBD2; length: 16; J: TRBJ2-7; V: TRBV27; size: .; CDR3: CASSPPRASGSHEQYF; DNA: TGTGCCAGCAGTCCCCCCCGGGCTAGCGGGAGTCACGAGCAGTACTTC
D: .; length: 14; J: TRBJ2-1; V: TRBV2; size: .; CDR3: CASSYEQGNNEQFF; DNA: TGTGCCAGCAGTTACGAACAGGGTAACAATGAGCAGTTCTTC
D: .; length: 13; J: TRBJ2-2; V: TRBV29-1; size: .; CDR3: CSVRDLNTGELFF; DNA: TGCAGCGTACGGGATTTGAACACCGGGGAGCTGTTTTTT
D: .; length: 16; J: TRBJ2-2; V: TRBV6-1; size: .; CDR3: CASSELWAANTGELFF; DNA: TGTGCCAGCAGTGAATTATGGGCTGCGAACACCGGGGAGCTGTTTTTT
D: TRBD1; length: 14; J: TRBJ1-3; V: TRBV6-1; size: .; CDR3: CASSEQTGLSTIYF; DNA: TGTGCCAGCAGTGAGCAGACAGGGTTGAGCACCATATATTTT
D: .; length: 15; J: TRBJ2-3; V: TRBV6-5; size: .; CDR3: CASSAGPMNTDTQYF; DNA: TGTGCCAGCAGTGCGGGCCCCATGAACACAGATACGCAGTATTTT
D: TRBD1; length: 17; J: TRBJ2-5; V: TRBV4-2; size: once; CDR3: CASSQTGKTGGVETQYF; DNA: TGTGCCAGCAGCCAAACCGGCAAGACAGGGGGAGTAGAGACCCAGTACTTC
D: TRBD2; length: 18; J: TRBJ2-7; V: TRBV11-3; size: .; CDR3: CASSLWPNGETSGYEQYF; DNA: TGTGCCAGCAGCTTATGGCCCAACGGGGAGACTAGCGGGTACGAGCAGTACTTC
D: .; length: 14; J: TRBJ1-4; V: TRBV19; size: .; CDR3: CASTTAGSNEKLFF; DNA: TGTGCCAGTACCACCGCCGGGTCTAATGAAAAACTGTTTTTT
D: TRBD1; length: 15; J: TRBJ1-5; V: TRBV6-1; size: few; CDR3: CASSGRDRGFQPQHF; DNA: TGTGCCAGCAGTGGCCGGGACAGGGGGTTTCAGCCCCAGCATTTT
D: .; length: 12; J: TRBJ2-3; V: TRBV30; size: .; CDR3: CAWSVGVNTQYF; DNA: TGTGCCTGGAGTGTAGGGGTAAATACGCAGTATTTT
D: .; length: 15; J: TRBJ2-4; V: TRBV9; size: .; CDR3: CASSSRGASENIQYF; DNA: TGTGCCAGCAGCTCGAGAGGCGCAAGCGAAAACATTCAGTACTTC
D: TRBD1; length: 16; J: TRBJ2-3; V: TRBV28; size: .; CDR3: CASRGGDRASTDTQYF; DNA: TGTGCCAGCAGGGGGGGGGACAGGGCTAGCACAGATACGCAGTATTTT
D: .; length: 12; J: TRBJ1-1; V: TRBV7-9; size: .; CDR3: CASSTSYTEAFF; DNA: TGTGCCAGCAGCACGAGTTACACTGAAGCTTTCTTT
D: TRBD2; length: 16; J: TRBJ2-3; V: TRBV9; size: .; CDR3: CASSVGSSGSTDTQYF; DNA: TGTGCCAGCAGCGTAGGATCTAGCGGGAGCACAGATACGCAGTATTTT
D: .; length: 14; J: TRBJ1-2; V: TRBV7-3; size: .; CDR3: CAGSLNPGADGYTF; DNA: TGTGCCGGCAGCTTAAATCCAGGGGCGGATGGCTACACCTTC
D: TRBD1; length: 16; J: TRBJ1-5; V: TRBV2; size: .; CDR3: CASRDGTGGSHQPQHF; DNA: TGTGCCAGCAGGGACGGGACAGGGGGTTCCCATCAGCCCCAGCATTTT
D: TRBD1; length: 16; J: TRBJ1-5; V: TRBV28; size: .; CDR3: CASRSTGTDSNQPQHF; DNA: TGTGCCAGCAGATCGACAGGGACGGATAGCAATCAGCCCCAGCATTTT
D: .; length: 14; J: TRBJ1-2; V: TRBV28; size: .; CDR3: CASSPPWEDYGYTF; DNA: TGTGCCAGCAGCCCACCCTGGGAGGACTATGGCTACACCTTC
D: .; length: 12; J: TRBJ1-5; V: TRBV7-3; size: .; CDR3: CASSSQNQPQHF; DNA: TGTGCCAGCAGCTCCCAAAATCAGCCCCAGCATTTT
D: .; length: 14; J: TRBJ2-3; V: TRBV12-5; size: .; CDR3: CASGLETSTDTQYF; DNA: TGTGCTAGTGGTTTGGAAACTAGCACAGATACGCAGTATTTT
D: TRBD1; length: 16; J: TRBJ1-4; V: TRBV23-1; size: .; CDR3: CASSQWAGGSYEKLFF; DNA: TGCGCCAGCAGTCAGTGGGCAGGGGGCAGTTATGAAAAACTGTTTTTT
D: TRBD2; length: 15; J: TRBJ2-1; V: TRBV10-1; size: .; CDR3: CASRASGDSYNEQFF; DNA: TGCGCCAGCAGGGCTAGCGGTGACTCCTACAATGAGCAGTTCTTC
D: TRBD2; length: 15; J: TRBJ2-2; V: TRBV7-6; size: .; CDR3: CASSFGGGNTGELFF; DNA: TGTGCCAGCAGCTTCGGGGGGGGTAACACCGGGGAGCTGTTTTTT
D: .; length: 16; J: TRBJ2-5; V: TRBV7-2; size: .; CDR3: CASSLNGGASQETQYF; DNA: TGTGCCAGCAGCTTAAATGGCGGGGCTAGCCAAGAGACCCAGTACTTC
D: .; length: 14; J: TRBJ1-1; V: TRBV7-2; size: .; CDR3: CASSRAGGGTEAFF; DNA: TGTGCCAGCAGCCGGGCGGGGGGGGGCACTGAAGCTTTCTTT
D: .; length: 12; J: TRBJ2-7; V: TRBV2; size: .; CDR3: CASTLSSYEQYF; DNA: TGTGCCAGCACTCTCAGCTCCTACGAGCAGTACTTC